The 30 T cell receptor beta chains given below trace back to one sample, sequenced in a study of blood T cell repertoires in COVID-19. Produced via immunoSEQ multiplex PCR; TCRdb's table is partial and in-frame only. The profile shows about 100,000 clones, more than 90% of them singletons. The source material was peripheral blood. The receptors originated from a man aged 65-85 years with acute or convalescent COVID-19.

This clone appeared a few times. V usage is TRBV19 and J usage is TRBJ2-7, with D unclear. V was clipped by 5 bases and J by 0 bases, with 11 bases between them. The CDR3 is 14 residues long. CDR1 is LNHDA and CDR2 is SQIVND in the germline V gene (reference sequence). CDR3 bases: TGTGCCAGTAGTCGGGTGATCAACTCCTACGAGCAGTACTTC. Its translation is CASSRVINSYEQYF.

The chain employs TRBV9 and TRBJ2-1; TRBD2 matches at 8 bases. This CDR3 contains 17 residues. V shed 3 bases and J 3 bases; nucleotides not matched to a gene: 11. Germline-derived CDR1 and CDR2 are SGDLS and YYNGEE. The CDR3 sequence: CASSATSQRGSYNEQFF. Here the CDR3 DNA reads TGTGCCAGCAGCGCCACGTCTCAGCGGGGGAGCTACAATGAGCAGTTCTTC.

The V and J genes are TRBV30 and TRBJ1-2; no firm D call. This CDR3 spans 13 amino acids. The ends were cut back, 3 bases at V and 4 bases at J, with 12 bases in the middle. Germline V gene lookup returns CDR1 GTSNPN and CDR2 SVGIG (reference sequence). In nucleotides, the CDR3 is TGTGCCTGGAGCCCTGAGTTAGTCTATGGCTACACCTTC. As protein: CAWSPELVYGYTF.

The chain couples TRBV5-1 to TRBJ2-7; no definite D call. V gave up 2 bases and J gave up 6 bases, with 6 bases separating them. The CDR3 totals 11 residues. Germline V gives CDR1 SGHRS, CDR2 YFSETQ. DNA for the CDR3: TGCGCCAGCAGCTTCTCAGGCGAGCAGTACTTC. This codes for CASSFSGEQYF.

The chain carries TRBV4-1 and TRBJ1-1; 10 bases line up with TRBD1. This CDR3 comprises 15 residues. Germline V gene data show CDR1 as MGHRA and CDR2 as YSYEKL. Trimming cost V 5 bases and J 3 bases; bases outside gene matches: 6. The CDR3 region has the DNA TGCGCCAGCAGCATGCGGACAGGGGGGGACACTGAAGCTTTCTTT. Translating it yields CASSMRTGGDTEAFF.

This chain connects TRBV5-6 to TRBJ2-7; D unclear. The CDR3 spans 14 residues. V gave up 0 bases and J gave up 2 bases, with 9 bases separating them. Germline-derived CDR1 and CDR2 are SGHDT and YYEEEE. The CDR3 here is CASSLGLGTYEQYF. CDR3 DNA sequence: TGTGCCAGCAGCTTGGGACTGGGTACCTACGAGCAGTACTTC.

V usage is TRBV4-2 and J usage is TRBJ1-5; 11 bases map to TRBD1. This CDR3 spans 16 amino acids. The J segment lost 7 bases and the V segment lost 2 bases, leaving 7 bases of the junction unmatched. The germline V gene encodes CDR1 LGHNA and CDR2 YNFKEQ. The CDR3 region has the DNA TGTGCCAGCAGCCAAACCGGGACAGGGGGAGAACAGCCCCAGCATTTT. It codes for CASSQTGTGGEQPQHF.

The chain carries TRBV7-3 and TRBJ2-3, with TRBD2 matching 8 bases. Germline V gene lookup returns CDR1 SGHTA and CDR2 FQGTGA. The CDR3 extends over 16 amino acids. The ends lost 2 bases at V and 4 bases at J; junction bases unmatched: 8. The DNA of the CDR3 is TGTGCCAGCAGCTTAGGCGGCGCGGGAGGTCCAGATACGCAGTATTTT. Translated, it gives CASSLGGAGGPDTQYF.

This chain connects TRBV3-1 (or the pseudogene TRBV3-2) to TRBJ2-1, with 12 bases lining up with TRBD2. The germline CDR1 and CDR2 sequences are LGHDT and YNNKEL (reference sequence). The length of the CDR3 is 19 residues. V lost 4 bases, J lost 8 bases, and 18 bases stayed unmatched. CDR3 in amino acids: CASSPYRASGGVKADEQFF. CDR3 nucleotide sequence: TGTGCCAGCAGCCCCTACCGTGCTAGCGGGGGGGTCAAGGCCGATGAGCAGTTCTTC.

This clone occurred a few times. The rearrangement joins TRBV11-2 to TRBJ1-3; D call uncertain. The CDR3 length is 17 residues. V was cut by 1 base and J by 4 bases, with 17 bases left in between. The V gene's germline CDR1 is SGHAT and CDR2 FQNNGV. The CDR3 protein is CASSLVGGRTDGNTIYF. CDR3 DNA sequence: TGTGCCAGCAGCTTAGTTGGAGGTCGGACGGACGGAAACACCATATATTTT.

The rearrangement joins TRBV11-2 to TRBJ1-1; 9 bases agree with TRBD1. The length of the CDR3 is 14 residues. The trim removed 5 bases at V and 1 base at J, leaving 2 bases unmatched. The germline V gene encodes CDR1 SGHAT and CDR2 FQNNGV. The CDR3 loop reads CASSQQGANTEAFF. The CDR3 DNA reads TGTGCCAGCAGCCAACAGGGGGCGAACACTGAAGCTTTCTTT.

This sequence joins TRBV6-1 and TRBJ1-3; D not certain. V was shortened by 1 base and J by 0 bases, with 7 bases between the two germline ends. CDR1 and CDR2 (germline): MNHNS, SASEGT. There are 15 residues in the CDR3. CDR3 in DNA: TGTGCCAGCAGTGAAGGACATAGCTCTGGAAACACCATATATTTT. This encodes CASSEGHSSGNTIYF.

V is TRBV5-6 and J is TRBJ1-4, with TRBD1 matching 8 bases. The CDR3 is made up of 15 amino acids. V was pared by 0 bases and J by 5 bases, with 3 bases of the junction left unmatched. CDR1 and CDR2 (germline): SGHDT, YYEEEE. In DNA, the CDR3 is TGTGCCAGCAGCTTGGCAGGGGGCGCAAATGAAAAACTGTTTTTT. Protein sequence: CASSLAGGANEKLFF.

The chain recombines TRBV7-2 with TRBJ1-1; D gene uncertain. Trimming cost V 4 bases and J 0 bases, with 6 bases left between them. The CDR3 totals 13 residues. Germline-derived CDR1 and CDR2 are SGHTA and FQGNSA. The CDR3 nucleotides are TGTGCCAGCAGCTCCAGTATGAACACTGAAGCTTTCTTT. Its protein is CASSSSMNTEAFF.

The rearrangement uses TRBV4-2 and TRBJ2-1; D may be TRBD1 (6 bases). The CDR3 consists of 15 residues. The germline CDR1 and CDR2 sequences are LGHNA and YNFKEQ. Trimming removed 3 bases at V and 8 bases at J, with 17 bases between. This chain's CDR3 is CASSQETGRHHEQFF. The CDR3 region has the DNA TGTGCCAGCAGCCAGGAGACAGGTCGCCACCATGAGCAGTTCTTC.

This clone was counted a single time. The CDR3 DNA follows: TGTGCCAGCAGTTACCTAACAGGGGGACGGGGCTATGGCTACACCTTC. It specifies CASSYLTGGRGYGYTF. The chain couples TRBV6-5 to TRBJ1-2; 8 nucleotides match TRBD1. The CDR3 runs to 16 residues. The J segment lost 4 bases and the V segment lost 2 bases, leaving 9 bases of the junction unmatched. The V gene's germline CDR1 is MNHEY and CDR2 SVGAGI.

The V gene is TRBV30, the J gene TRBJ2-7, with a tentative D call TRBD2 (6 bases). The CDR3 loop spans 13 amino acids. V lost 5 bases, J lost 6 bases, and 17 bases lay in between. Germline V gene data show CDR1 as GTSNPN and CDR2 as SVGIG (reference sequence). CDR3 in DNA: TGTGCCTGGGACCCGGGGGTGGGTTCCGAGCAGTACTTC. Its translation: CAWDPGVGSEQYF.

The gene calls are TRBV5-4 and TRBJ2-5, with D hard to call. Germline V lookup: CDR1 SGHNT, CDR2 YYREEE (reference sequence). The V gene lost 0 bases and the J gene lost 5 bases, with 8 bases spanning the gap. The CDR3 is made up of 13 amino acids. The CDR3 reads CASSLDGGETQYF. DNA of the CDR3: TGTGCCAGCAGCTTGGACGGCGGCGAGACCCAGTACTTC.

In DNA, the CDR3 is TGTGCCACCAGTGATCCAAACCGAGGGACCCAGTACTTC. Protein product: CATSDPNRGTQYF. J is TRBJ2-5 and V is TRBV24-1; D gene uncertain. The CDR3 is made up of 13 amino acids. Trimming cost V 3 bases and J 7 bases, with 11 bases left between them. The germline V gene encodes CDR1 KGHDR and CDR2 SFDVKD.

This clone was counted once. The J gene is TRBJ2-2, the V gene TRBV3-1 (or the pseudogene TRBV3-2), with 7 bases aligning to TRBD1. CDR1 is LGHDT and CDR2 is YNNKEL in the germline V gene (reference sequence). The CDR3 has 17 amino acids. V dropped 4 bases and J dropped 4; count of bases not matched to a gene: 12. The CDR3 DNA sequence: TGTGCCAGCAGCCCGATAAACTACAGGGGCGGCACCGGGGAGCTGTTTTTT. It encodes CASSPINYRGGTGELFF.

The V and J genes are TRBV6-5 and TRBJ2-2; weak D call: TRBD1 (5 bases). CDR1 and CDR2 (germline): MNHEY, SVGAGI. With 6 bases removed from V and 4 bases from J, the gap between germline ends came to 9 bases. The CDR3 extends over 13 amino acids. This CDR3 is CASRGRTTGELFF. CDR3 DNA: TGTGCCAGCAGGGGGCGCACCACCGGGGAGCTGTTTTTT.

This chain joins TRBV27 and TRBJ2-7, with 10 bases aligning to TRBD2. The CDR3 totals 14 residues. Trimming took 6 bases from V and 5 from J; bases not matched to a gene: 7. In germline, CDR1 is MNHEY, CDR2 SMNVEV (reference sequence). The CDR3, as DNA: TGTGCCAGCAGACCTAGCGGGAGCTGGCACGAGCAGTACTTC. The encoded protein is CASRPSGSWHEQYF.

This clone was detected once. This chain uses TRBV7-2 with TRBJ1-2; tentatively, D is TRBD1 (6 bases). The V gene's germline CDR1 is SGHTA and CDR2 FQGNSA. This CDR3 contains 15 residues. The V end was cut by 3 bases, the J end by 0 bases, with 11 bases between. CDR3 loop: CASSFRTEANYGYTF. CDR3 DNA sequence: TGTGCCAGCAGCTTCCGGACAGAAGCTAACTATGGCTACACCTTC.

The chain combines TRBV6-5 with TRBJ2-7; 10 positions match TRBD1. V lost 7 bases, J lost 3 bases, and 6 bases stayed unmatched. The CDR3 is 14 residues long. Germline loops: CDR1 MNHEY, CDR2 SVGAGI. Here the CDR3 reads CASTRTGGNYEQYF. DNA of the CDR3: TGTGCCAGCACCAGGACAGGGGGAAACTACGAGCAGTACTTC.

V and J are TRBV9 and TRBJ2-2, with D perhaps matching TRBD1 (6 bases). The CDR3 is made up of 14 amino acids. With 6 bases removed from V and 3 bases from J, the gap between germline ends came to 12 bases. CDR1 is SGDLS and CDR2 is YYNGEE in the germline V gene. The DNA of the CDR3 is TGTGCCAGCACCACAGGGTCGGACACCGGGGAGCTGTTTTTT. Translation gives CASTTGSDTGELFF.

Here the CDR3 DNA reads TGCGCCAGCAGCTTGACAGGGGAATCGGAGGAAAAACTGTTTTTT. It translates to CASSLTGESEEKLFF. The V and J genes are TRBV5-1 and TRBJ1-4, with 7 bases fitting TRBD1. Trimming cost V 1 base and J 8 bases; bases outside gene matches: 8. This CDR3 is built from 15 residues. From germline, CDR1 is SGHRS and CDR2 YFSETQ.

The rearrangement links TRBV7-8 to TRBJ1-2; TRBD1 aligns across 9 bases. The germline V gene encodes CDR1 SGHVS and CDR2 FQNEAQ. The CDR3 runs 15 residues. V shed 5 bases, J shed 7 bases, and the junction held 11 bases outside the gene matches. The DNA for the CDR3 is TGTGCCAGCAGCCCCCAAACAGGGGGCGAAGGTGGCTACACCTTC. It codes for CASSPQTGGEGGYTF.

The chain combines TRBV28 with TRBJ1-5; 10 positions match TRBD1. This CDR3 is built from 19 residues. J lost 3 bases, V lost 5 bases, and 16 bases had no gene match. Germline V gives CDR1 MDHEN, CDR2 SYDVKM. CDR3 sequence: CASSPRLTRQGAINQPQHF. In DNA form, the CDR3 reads TGTGCCAGCAGTCCCCGACTCACCCGACAGGGGGCGATCAATCAGCCCCAGCATTTT.

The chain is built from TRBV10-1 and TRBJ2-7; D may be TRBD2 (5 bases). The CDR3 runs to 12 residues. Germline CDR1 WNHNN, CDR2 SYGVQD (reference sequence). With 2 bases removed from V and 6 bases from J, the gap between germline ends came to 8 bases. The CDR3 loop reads CASSEHSAEQYF. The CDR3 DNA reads TGCGCCAGCAGTGAGCATAGCGCCGAGCAGTACTTC.

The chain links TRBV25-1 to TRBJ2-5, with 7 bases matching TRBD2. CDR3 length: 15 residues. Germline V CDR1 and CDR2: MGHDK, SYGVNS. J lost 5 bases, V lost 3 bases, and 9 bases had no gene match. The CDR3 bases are TGTGCCAGCAGTGAGGTGGGAGGGCCCTGGGAGACCCAGTACTTC. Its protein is CASSEVGGPWETQYF. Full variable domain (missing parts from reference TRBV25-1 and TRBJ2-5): EADIYQTPRYLVIGTGKKITLECSQTMGHDKMYWYQQDPGMELHLIHYSYGVNSTEKGDLSSESTVSRIRTEHFPLTLESARPSHTSQYLCASSEVGGPWETQYFGPGTRLLVL.